This T cell receptor beta chain was sequenced in a study of blood T cell repertoires in COVID-19. The repertoire was sequenced with immunoSEQ multiplex PCR; TCRdb's copy has only in-frame clones and lacks some. Among approximately 200,000 clones listed, around four fifths were seen once. Enrollment of patients from Seattle took place during active infection, with longitudinal follow-up. Looked up from germline, CDR1 is GTSNPN and CDR2 is SVGIG (reference sequence). The CDR3 has 13 residues. V was clipped by 5 bases and J by 7 bases; unmatched bases: 5. The clonotype was recovered from a woman aged 80 or older with COVID-19, enrolled during active disease. The sample taken for sequencing was peripheral blood. The chain links TRBV30 to TRBJ2-2, with 9 bases matching TRBD1. The CDR3 is CAWGTGGLGELFF. DNA of the CDR3: TGTGCCTGGGGCACAGGGGGCCTCGGGGAGCTGTTTTTT.